This is a list of T cell receptor beta chains from one sample in a study of blood T cell repertoires in COVID-19. Generated by immunoSEQ multiplex PCR, the TCRdb table keeps only in-frame clones and is missing some. The sample lists tens of thousands of clones, over 70% occurring once. Sequencing was carried out using peripheral blood. The receptors were sampled from a man in his fifties or sixties with acute or convalescent COVID-19. The CDR3 runs from the conserved cysteine through the conserved F or W. D genes are given only for firm matches. Clone size is given for some rows only: seen once, a few or many times, or a class if the clone is expanded.

j_gene | d_gene | abundance | v_gene | CDR3aa | CDR3nt
TRBJ2-2 | TRBD2 | - | TRBV14 | CASSHNPGGLGTGELFF | TGTGCCAGCAGCCATAATCCGGGAGGTTTGGGCACCGGGGAGCTGTTTTTT
TRBJ2-5 | - | - | TRBV14 | CASSQGVGGQETQYF | TGTGCCAGCAGCCAAGGCGTGGGGGGACAAGAGACCCAGTACTTC
TRBJ1-2 | TRBD1 | few | TRBV29-1 | CSAKIMQRDRGRSGYTF | TGCAGCGCTAAGATAATGCAAAGGGACAGGGGGCGAAGTGGCTACACCTTC
TRBJ2-1 | - | few | TRBV29-1 | CSVGYQRRSNEQFF | TGCAGCGTTGGTTACCAGCGGAGGAGTAATGAGCAGTTCTTC
TRBJ2-3 | TRBD1 | - | TRBV4-2 | CASSQLGGQGDDTQYF | TGTGCCAGCAGCCAGCTGGGGGGACAGGGAGATGATACGCAGTATTTT
TRBJ1-2 | - | - | TRBV7-9 | CASSVDSDLYTF | TGTGCCAGCAGCGTGGACAGCGACCTCTACACCTTC
TRBJ1-2 | TRBD1 | - | TRBV7-2 | CASSRDRDYGYTF | TGTGCCAGCAGCAGAGACAGGGACTATGGCTACACCTTC
TRBJ2-1 | TRBD2 | - | TRBV7-2 | CASSSGTSGGYEQFF | TGTGCCAGCAGCTCCGGGACTAGCGGGGGCTATGAGCAGTTCTTC
TRBJ1-3 | TRBD1 | - | TRBV7-2 | CASSLAGTGVGNTIYF | TGTGCCAGCAGCTTAGCCGGGACAGGGGTTGGAAACACCATATATTTT
TRBJ2-7 | - | - | TRBV20-1 | CSASRDISYEQYF | TGCAGTGCTAGTCGGGATATCTCCTACGAGCAGTACTTC
TRBJ2-1 | - | - | TRBV3-1/TRBV3-2 | CASSFILVPNNEQFF | TGTGCCAGCAGCTTTATACTAGTTCCTAACAATGAGCAGTTCTTC
TRBJ2-7 | TRBD1 | - | TRBV4-1 | CASSQPGGVYEQYF | TGCGCCAGCAGCCAACCAGGGGGCGTGTACGAGCAGTACTTC
TRBJ2-7 | TRBD1 | once | TRBV18 | CASSPYRGSSYEQYF | TGTGCCAGCTCACCTTACAGGGGAAGCTCCTACGAGCAGTACTTC
TRBJ2-7 | - | few | TRBV4-3 | CASSQGQDSSYEQYF | TGCGCCAGCAGCCAAGGGCAGGATAGCTCCTACGAGCAGTACTTC
TRBJ1-5 | - | - | TRBV24-1 | CATSDSGQYSNQPQHF | TGTGCCACCAGTGATTCTGGACAGTATAGCAATCAGCCCCAGCATTTT
TRBJ2-2 | TRBD1 | - | TRBV24-1 | CATSDPTGKNTGELFF | TGTGCCACCAGTGACCCGACAGGGAAGAACACCGGGGAGCTGTTTTTT
TRBJ2-7 | TRBD1 | - | TRBV6-5 | CASSHRTGPYEQYF | TGTGCCAGCAGCCACAGGACAGGGCCCTACGAGCAGTACTTC
TRBJ1-5 | TRBD1 | once | TRBV24-1 | CATSEGTGEPQHF | TGTGCCACCAGTGAAGGGACAGGGGAGCCCCAGCATTTT
TRBJ1-1 | TRBD1 | - | TRBV23-1 | CASSQLLGQQNTEAFF | TGCGCCAGCAGTCAGCTGTTGGGACAGCAGAACACTGAAGCTTTCTTT
TRBJ2-7 | - | few | TRBV20-1 | CSASGGGEQYF | TGCAGTGCTAGTGGGGGAGGCGAGCAGTACTTC
TRBJ1-6 | - | once | TRBV4-3 | CASSGENSPLHF | TGCGCCAGCTCCGGGGAGAATTCACCCCTCCACTTT
TRBJ2-5 | TRBD1 | - | TRBV6-5 | CASSSPGQDFQETQYF | TGTGCCAGCAGTTCTCCCGGACAGGATTTCCAAGAGACCCAGTACTTC
TRBJ2-5 | - | - | TRBV29-1 | CSVGAVQETQYF | TGCAGCGTGGGGGCGGTTCAAGAGACCCAGTACTTC
TRBJ1-1 | - | - | TRBV7-2 | CASSFGANTEAFF | TGTGCCAGCAGCTTTGGGGCCAACACTGAAGCTTTCTTT
TRBJ1-1 | TRBD1 | - | TRBV30 | CAWSTGQGFLSTEAFF | TGTGCCTGGAGTACGGGACAGGGCTTTTTGAGCACTGAAGCTTTCTTT
TRBJ2-1 | - | - | TRBV20-1 | CSARLERGQFF | TGCAGTGCTAGGCTGGAGCGAGGTCAGTTCTTC
TRBJ1-2 | TRBD1 | - | TRBV10-3 | CAISEDRGLSHGYTF | TGTGCCATCAGTGAGGACAGGGGGCTTTCCCATGGCTACACCTTC
TRBJ1-1 | TRBD1 | few | TRBV3-1/TRBV3-2 | CASQGVSVSEAFF | TGTGCCAGCCAGGGGGTATCGGTCTCTGAAGCTTTCTTT